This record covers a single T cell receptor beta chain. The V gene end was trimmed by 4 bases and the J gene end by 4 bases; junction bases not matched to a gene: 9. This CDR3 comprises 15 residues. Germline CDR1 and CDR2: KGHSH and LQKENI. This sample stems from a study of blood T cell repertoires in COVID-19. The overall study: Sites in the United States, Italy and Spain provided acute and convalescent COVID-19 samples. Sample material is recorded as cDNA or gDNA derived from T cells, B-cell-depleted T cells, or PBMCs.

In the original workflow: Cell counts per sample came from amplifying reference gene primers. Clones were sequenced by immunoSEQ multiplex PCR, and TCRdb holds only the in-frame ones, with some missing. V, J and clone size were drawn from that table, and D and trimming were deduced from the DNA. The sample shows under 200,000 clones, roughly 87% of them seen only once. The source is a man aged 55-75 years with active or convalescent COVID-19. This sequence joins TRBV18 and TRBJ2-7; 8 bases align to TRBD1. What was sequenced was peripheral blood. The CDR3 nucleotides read TGTGCCAGCTCACGCGACCAGGGGGCGTCGTACGAGCAGTACTTC. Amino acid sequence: CASSRDQGASYEQYF.